These 5 T cell receptor beta chains were all obtained from the same sample, sequenced in a study of T cells after yellow fever vaccination. TCRdb re-analysed the 5' RACE reads in MiXCR, keeping a single row per CDR3 protein. The sample comprises around 46,000 distinct CDR3 sequences, under 8% of which are singletons, and 15% rests with the top ten. This specimen was CD8+ T cells not binding an NS4B(214-222) dextramer, sorted from PBMCs, taken 45 days after the yellow fever booster vaccination. Receptors were obtained from a man aged 30 to 45 who received the YFV17D yellow fever vaccine.

This clonotype came up many times. DNA for the CDR3: TGTGCCAGCAGTTCTCTGGTTGGGGAAGAGACCCAGTACTTC. Protein: CASSSLVGEETQYF. The chain couples TRBV28 to TRBJ2-5; D unclear. CDR1 is MDHEN and CDR2 is SYDVKM in the germline V gene. CDR3 length: 14 amino acids. Trimming took 4 bases from V and 3 from J, leaving 12 bases between them. Full variable domain (remainder filled in from reference TRBV28 and TRBJ2-5): DVKVTQSSRYLVKRTGEKVFLECVQDMDHENMFWYRQDPGLGLRLIYFSYDVKMKEKGDIPEGYSVSREKKERFSLILESASTNQTSMYLCASSSLVGEETQYFGPGTRLLVL.

This clonotype has just a few counts. This chain connects TRBV15 to TRBJ2-3; unclear D gene. With 5 bases removed from V and 4 bases from J, the gap between germline ends came to 10 bases. Germline lookup yields CDR1 LNHNV and CDR2 YYDKDF (reference sequence). The CDR3 extends over 13 amino acids. As DNA, the CDR3 is TGTGCCACCAGCGGTACGAGCGCAGATACGCAGTATTTT. Its translation: CATSGTSADTQYF.

This clonotype has ten or more counts. The chain combines TRBV29-1 with TRBJ2-1; 7 bases align to TRBD2. In germline, CDR1 is SQVTM, CDR2 ANQGSEA. The trim removed 5 bases at V and 6 bases at J, leaving 4 bases unmatched. CDR3 size: 12 residues. For the CDR3, the DNA is TGCAGCGTTCTTCTAGCGGCCAATGAGCAGTTCTTC. It codes for CSVLLAANEQFF.

With regard to this clonotype: A much larger clone differs from this one at a single base, so this may be a read error. The chain has TRBV15 and TRBJ2-1; 9 bases are a match to TRBD2. The assigned J gene may be wrong: the sequence end matches TRBJ2-7 better. Germline lookup yields CDR1 LNHNV and CDR2 YYDKDF (reference sequence). This CDR3 has 17 residues. The CDR3 loop reads CATSRVLRTSAYNEQYF. Written as DNA, the CDR3 is TGTGCCACCAGCAGAGTTTTGAGGACTAGCGCTTACAATGAGCAGTACTTC.

This clonotype was found many times. The CDR3 region is CSARGPRNPYNEQFF. The CDR3 nucleotides are TGCAGTGCTAGGGGCCCTAGGAACCCCTACAATGAGCAGTTCTTC. The gene calls are TRBV20-1 and TRBJ2-1; D is unresolved. V was clipped by 3 bases and J by 2 bases, with 14 bases between them. The germline V gene encodes CDR1 DFQATT and CDR2 SNEGSKA (reference sequence). This CDR3 has 15 residues.